The 15 T cell receptor beta chains below all came from one sample that was sequenced in a study of T cell responses to AZD1222 COVID-19 vaccine. Sequenced by immunoSEQ multiplex PCR; TCRdb stores in-frame clones only, minus some. Here the sample spans approximately 80,000 clones, 70% to 90% being singletons. Specimen: peripheral blood, collected 28 days after the second AZD1222 dose. The receptors here all came from an adult who received the AZD1222 COVID-19 vaccine.

The chain recombines TRBV2 with TRBJ1-2; no clear D gene. Between the trimmed V and J ends, which lost 6 bases and 2 bases, there was a span of 10 bases. The CDR3 length is 13 residues. The germline V gene encodes CDR1 SNHLY and CDR2 FYNNEI. CDR3 sequence: CASSKEGNYGYTF. CDR3 DNA: TGTGCCAGCAGCAAGGAAGGGAACTATGGCTACACCTTC.

The rearrangement uses TRBV6-5 and TRBJ1-1; D call uncertain. Trimming left V 2 bases short and J 0 bases short, with 10 bases between. The germline V gene has CDR1 MNHEY and CDR2 SVGAGI. The CDR3 totals 15 residues. The CDR3 region is CASSYEDMMNTEAFF. The CDR3 DNA follows: TGTGCCAGCAGTTACGAGGATATGATGAACACTGAAGCTTTCTTT.

This chain uses TRBV7-7 with TRBJ2-2, with 7 bases that match TRBD1. CDR1 and CDR2 (germline): SSHAT, FNYEAQ (reference sequence). V lost 1 base, J lost 4 bases, and 9 bases stayed unmatched. This CDR3 is built from 17 residues. CDR3 region: CASSLVVFTGATGELFF. In nucleotides, the CDR3 is TGTGCCAGCAGCTTAGTTGTCTTTACAGGGGCCACCGGGGAGCTGTTTTTT.

The genes are TRBV2 and TRBJ1-5, with unresolved D. The V and J ends lost 5 bases and 4 bases respectively, with 18 bases between them. Per the germline V gene, CDR1 is SNHLY and CDR2 is FYNNEI. This CDR3 is 16 amino acids long. The CDR3 region is CASSLKAGLWNQPQHF. For the CDR3, the DNA is TGTGCCAGCAGTTTAAAGGCAGGACTTTGGAATCAGCCCCAGCATTTT.

For this clone: The same CDR3 arises from other DNA sequences in this sample as well. The DNA for the CDR3 is TGCAGCGTCACGGGAGCTAACTATGGCTACACCTTC. Translated, it gives CSVTGANYGYTF. The V gene is TRBV29-1, the J gene TRBJ1-2; D not certain. Trimming pared 6 bases from V and 0 bases from J, leaving 8 bases between. The CDR3 length is 12 residues. Germline assignment: CDR1 SQVTM and CDR2 ANQGSEA.

This clone appeared once. The V call is TRBV5-4, the J call TRBJ1-2, with TRBD1 matching over 10 bases. CDR1 and CDR2 from the germline V gene are SGHNT and YYREEE (reference sequence). The CDR3 has 20 residues. Losses at the gene ends were 4 bases for V and 5 bases for J; bases not matched to a gene: 23. The CDR3 loop is CASSGVGSGQGGRILYGYTF. CDR3 bases: TGTGCCAGCAGCGGAGTAGGCTCAGGACAGGGGGGGAGGATTCTGTATGGCTACACCTTC.

This clone has more than one count but fewer than ten. The chain uses TRBV11-2 and TRBJ1-4, with 8 positions matching TRBD1. The germline V gene has CDR1 SGHAT and CDR2 FQNNGV. V shed 0 bases, J shed 0 bases, and the junction held 12 bases outside the gene matches. CDR3 length equals 20 residues. The CDR3 spells CASSLDRWTGLSATNEKLFF. CDR3 bases: TGTGCCAGCAGCTTAGATCGATGGACAGGGCTATCTGCAACTAATGAAAAACTGTTTTTT.

This chain uses TRBV18 with TRBJ1-1; unclear D gene. V was trimmed by 3 bases and J by 0 bases, leaving 14 bases between them. Germline V gene sequence: CDR1 KGHSH, CDR2 LQKENI. This CDR3 is built from 16 residues. The CDR3, as DNA: TGTGCCAGCTCACCTAAACGACAAGACATGAACACTGAAGCTTTCTTT. It translates to CASSPKRQDMNTEAFF. Together with reference TRBV18 and TRBJ1-1, the CDR3 gives the full variable domain: NAGVMQNPRHLVRRRGQEARLRCSPMKGHSHVYWYRQLPEEGLKFMVYLQKENIIDESGMPKERFSAEFPKEGPSILRIQQVVRGDSAAYFCASSPKRQDMNTEAFFGQGTRLTVV.

This chain connects TRBV10-1 to TRBJ1-1, with unresolved D. Trimming removed 3 bases at V and 1 base at J, with 15 bases between. The CDR3 is made up of 16 amino acids. Per germline, CDR1 WNHNN and CDR2 SYGVQD (reference sequence). The CDR3 sequence: CASSEGLGPGNTEAFF. For the CDR3, the DNA is TGCGCCAGCAGTGAAGGGTTAGGACCGGGGAACACTGAAGCTTTCTTT.

The chain uses TRBV5-1 and TRBJ2-3, with a weak D call TRBD2 (5 bases). Germline V lookup: CDR1 SGHRS, CDR2 YFSETQ. Trimming removed 4 bases at V and 2 bases at J, with 14 bases between. This CDR3 has 15 residues. The CDR3 spells CASSSEGRPTDTQYF. CDR3 nucleotides: TGCGCCAGCAGCAGTGAGGGCAGACCCACAGATACGCAGTATTTT.

The table lists this clone with a few counts. This chain uses TRBV28 with TRBJ2-3, with 9 bases lining up with TRBD2. Trimming took 2 bases from V and 2 from J; bases not matched to a gene: 17. Germline V gene sequence: CDR1 MDHEN, CDR2 SYDVKM. The CDR3 loop spans 20 amino acids. The CDR3 bases are TGTGCCAGCAGTTTAGTGCTAGCGGGGCAGCTGAATATATACACAGATACGCAGTATTTT. It translates to CASSLVLAGQLNIYTDTQYF.

The chain links TRBV5-4 to TRBJ1-4; D unclear. V was shortened by 2 bases and J by 5 bases, with 13 bases between the two germline ends. CDR1 is SGHNT, CDR2 YYREEE, per germline (reference sequence). This CDR3 spans 15 amino acids. The CDR3: CASSFDGSRNEKLFF. As DNA, the CDR3 is TGTGCCAGCAGCTTTGACGGTTCAAGGAATGAAAAACTGTTTTTT.

The chain joins TRBV5-5 to TRBJ1-4; TRBD1 matches 10 bases. Germline values: CDR1 SGHKS, CDR2 YYEKEE (reference sequence). J was trimmed by 5 bases and V by 2 bases; bases with no gene match: 3. The CDR3 runs to 15 residues. The CDR3 DNA sequence: TGTGCCAGCAGCTTTACGGGACAGGGGAATGAAAAACTGTTTTTT. Amino acids: CASSFTGQGNEKLFF.

The rearrangement uses TRBV2 and TRBJ2-5, with D uncertain. Trimming took 2 bases from V and 0 from J, leaving 13 bases between them. The V gene's germline CDR1 is SNHLY and CDR2 FYNNEI. The CDR3 is 16 residues long. The chain's CDR3 is CASSERWGRYQETQYF. The CDR3 nucleotides read TGTGCCAGCAGTGAACGGTGGGGAAGGTACCAAGAGACCCAGTACTTC.

With respect to this clone: A much larger clone lies a single base off, so this may be a read error. Within the sample, other DNA sequences also encode this same CDR3. The chain is built from TRBV5-4 and TRBJ1-1, with 7 bases matching TRBD1. This CDR3 has 14 amino acids. Germline CDR1 SGHNT, CDR2 YYREEE (reference sequence). V dropped 0 bases and J dropped 3; count of bases not matched to a gene: 2. CDR3 sequence (DNA): TGTGCCAGCAGCTTGGGACAGGGCTACACTGAAGCTTTCTTT. Translating it yields CASSLGQGYTEAFF. The variable domain in full, completed from reference TRBV5-4 and TRBJ1-1, reads ETGVTQSPTHLIKTRGQQVTLRCSSQSGHNTVSWYQQALGQGPQFIFQYYREEENGRGNFPPRFSGLQFPNYSSELNVNALELDDSALYLCASSLGQGYTEAFFGQGTRLTVV.